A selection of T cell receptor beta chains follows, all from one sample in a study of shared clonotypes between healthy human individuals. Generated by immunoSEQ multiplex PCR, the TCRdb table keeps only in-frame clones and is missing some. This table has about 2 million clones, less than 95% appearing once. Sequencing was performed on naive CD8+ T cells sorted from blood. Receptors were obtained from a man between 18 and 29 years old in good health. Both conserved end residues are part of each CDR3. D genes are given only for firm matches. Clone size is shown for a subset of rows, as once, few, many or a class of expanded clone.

CDR3aa: CASSSGQGTDTQYF
CDR3nt: TGTGCCAGCAGCTCGGGACAGGGCACAGATACGCAGTATTTT
abundance: once
j_gene: TRBJ2-3
v_gene: TRBV7-9
d_gene: TRBD1

CDR3aa: CASSLGIGSGGNQPQHF
CDR3nt: TGTGCCAGCAGCTTGGGTATAGGGTCGGGTGGGAATCAGCCCCAGCATTTT
abundance: once
j_gene: TRBJ1-5
v_gene: TRBV5-6
d_gene: NA

CDR3aa: CASSGPGMGTDTQYF
CDR3nt: TGTGCCAGCAGCGGCCCCGGAATGGGCACAGATACGCAGTATTTT
abundance: NA
j_gene: TRBJ2-3
v_gene: TRBV7-8
d_gene: NA

CDR3aa: CASSQLEGNYGYTF
CDR3nt: TGCGCCAGCAGCCAACTTGAAGGGAACTATGGCTACACCTTC
abundance: NA
j_gene: TRBJ1-2
v_gene: TRBV4-3
d_gene: NA

CDR3aa: CASSPGTLSYEQYF
CDR3nt: TGTGCCAGCAGCCCCGGGACTCTCTCCTACGAGCAGTACTTC
abundance: NA
j_gene: TRBJ2-7
v_gene: TRBV7-9
d_gene: NA

CDR3aa: CASSPGLVTYEQYF
CDR3nt: TGTGCCAGCAGCCCGGGACTAGTTACCTACGAGCAGTACTTC
abundance: NA
j_gene: TRBJ2-7
v_gene: TRBV5-4
d_gene: TRBD2

CDR3aa: CASSQDNSYTEAFF
CDR3nt: TGCGCCAGCAGCCAAGATAACAGCTACACTGAAGCTTTCTTT
abundance: NA
j_gene: TRBJ1-1
v_gene: TRBV4-1
d_gene: NA

CDR3aa: CASSTRTDNEQFF
CDR3nt: TGTGCCAGTAGTACCCGGACAGACAATGAGCAGTTCTTC
abundance: NA
j_gene: TRBJ2-1
v_gene: TRBV19
d_gene: NA

CDR3aa: CASSPRDIHNEQFF
CDR3nt: TGCGCCAGCAGCCCCCGGGACATTCACAATGAGCAGTTCTTC
abundance: NA
j_gene: TRBJ2-1
v_gene: TRBV4-1
d_gene: NA

CDR3aa: CASSQNNEQFF
CDR3nt: TGTGCCAGCAGTCAAAACAATGAGCAGTTCTTC
abundance: NA
j_gene: TRBJ2-1
v_gene: TRBV27
d_gene: NA

CDR3aa: CSVPVAGNTEAFF
CDR3nt: TGCAGCGTCCCTGTTGCAGGAAACACTGAAGCTTTCTTT
abundance: NA
j_gene: TRBJ1-1
v_gene: TRBV29-1
d_gene: NA

CDR3aa: CASSLLGVAGAVSDTQYF
CDR3nt: TGTGCCAGCAGTCTGTTGGGTGTAGCAGGGGCAGTGTCAGATACGCAGTATTTT
abundance: NA
j_gene: TRBJ2-3
v_gene: TRBV27
d_gene: NA

CDR3aa: CASSHLSGGAKDTQYF
CDR3nt: TGTGCCAGCAGCCACCTTAGCGGGGGGGCGAAAGATACGCAGTATTTT
abundance: NA
j_gene: TRBJ2-3
v_gene: TRBV7-9
d_gene: TRBD2

CDR3aa: CASSSTGVNEKLFF
CDR3nt: TGTGCCAGCAGCTCGACAGGGGTTAATGAAAAACTGTTTTTT
abundance: NA
j_gene: TRBJ1-4
v_gene: TRBV9
d_gene: TRBD1

CDR3aa: CASSLGTSGGVDTQYF
CDR3nt: TGCGCCAGCAGCCTTGGGACTAGCGGGGGAGTAGATACGCAGTATTTT
abundance: NA
j_gene: TRBJ2-3
v_gene: TRBV4-1
d_gene: TRBD2

CDR3aa: CASSLATSGSTTDTQYF
CDR3nt: TGTGCCAGCAGCTTAGCGACTAGCGGGAGTACCACAGATACGCAGTATTTT
abundance: NA
j_gene: TRBJ2-3
v_gene: TRBV7-6
d_gene: TRBD2

CDR3aa: CAWSVLGVGEQFF
CDR3nt: TGTGCCTGGAGTGTACTTGGGGTAGGGGAGCAGTTCTTC
abundance: NA
j_gene: TRBJ2-1
v_gene: TRBV30
d_gene: NA

CDR3aa: CASSQEVRGGYEQYF
CDR3nt: TGTGCCAGCAGCCAAGAGGTTCGGGGGGGTTACGAGCAGTACTTC
abundance: NA
j_gene: TRBJ2-7
v_gene: TRBV4-2
d_gene: TRBD2

CDR3aa: CASSTLEQGLHEQYF
CDR3nt: TGTGCCAGCAGTACCCTCGAACAAGGACTCCACGAGCAGTACTTC
abundance: NA
j_gene: TRBJ2-7
v_gene: TRBV27
d_gene: NA

CDR3aa: CASTPVPEQYF
CDR3nt: TGTGCCAGCACCCCAGTACCGGAGCAGTACTTC
abundance: once
j_gene: TRBJ2-7
v_gene: TRBV2
d_gene: NA

CDR3aa: CASSSTPLNSYEQYF
CDR3nt: TGTGCCAGCAGTTCCACCCCGTTAAACTCCTACGAGCAGTACTTC
abundance: NA
j_gene: TRBJ2-7
v_gene: TRBV6-5
d_gene: NA

CDR3aa: CASSEELAGANTGELFF
CDR3nt: TGTGCCAGCAGCGAAGAGTTAGCGGGAGCGAACACCGGGGAGCTGTTTTTT
abundance: NA
j_gene: TRBJ2-2
v_gene: TRBV9
d_gene: TRBD2

CDR3aa: CASSSRLAGGLATGELFF
CDR3nt: TGTGCCAGCAGCTCCCGACTAGCGGGGGGACTAGCCACCGGGGAGCTGTTTTTT
abundance: NA
j_gene: TRBJ2-2
v_gene: TRBV11-1
d_gene: TRBD2

CDR3aa: CASSPWEGHNEKLFF
CDR3nt: TGTGCCAGCAGCCCCTGGGAAGGACATAATGAAAAACTGTTTTTT
abundance: NA
j_gene: TRBJ1-4
v_gene: TRBV7-9
d_gene: NA

CDR3aa: CALVDGAPETQYF
CDR3nt: TGTGCCCTAGTCGATGGAGCCCCAGAGACCCAGTACTTC
abundance: NA
j_gene: TRBJ2-5
v_gene: TRBV2
d_gene: NA

CDR3aa: CASSLWFADTQYF
CDR3nt: TGTGCCAGCAGTTTATGGTTTGCAGATACGCAGTATTTT
abundance: NA
j_gene: TRBJ2-3
v_gene: TRBV27
d_gene: NA

CDR3aa: CASSRRGGNEQFF
CDR3nt: TGTGCCAGCAGCCGGAGGGGAGGGAATGAGCAGTTCTTC
abundance: NA
j_gene: TRBJ2-1
v_gene: TRBV5-4
d_gene: TRBD2

CDR3aa: CASSPIAGPAGYEQYF
CDR3nt: TGTGCCAGTAGTCCGATAGCGGGACCCGCTGGGTACGAGCAGTACTTC
abundance: NA
j_gene: TRBJ2-7
v_gene: TRBV19
d_gene: TRBD2

CDR3aa: CASSFGGQLSSGNTIYF
CDR3nt: TGTGCCAGCAGCTTCGGCGGACAATTGAGCTCTGGAAACACCATATATTTT
abundance: NA
j_gene: TRBJ1-3
v_gene: TRBV7-2
d_gene: NA

CDR3aa: CASSRNPTGTEAFF
CDR3nt: TGCGCCAGCAGCCGGAACCCGACAGGGACTGAAGCTTTCTTT
abundance: NA
j_gene: TRBJ1-1
v_gene: TRBV4-1
d_gene: TRBD1

CDR3aa: CSVEPGYKNIQYF
CDR3nt: TGCAGCGTTGAACCAGGCTACAAAAACATTCAGTACTTC
abundance: NA
j_gene: TRBJ2-4
v_gene: TRBV29-1
d_gene: NA

CDR3aa: CASSPFGQMNTEAFF
CDR3nt: TGTGCCAGCAGCCCTTTTGGACAGATGAACACTGAAGCTTTCTTT
abundance: NA
j_gene: TRBJ1-1
v_gene: TRBV5-6
d_gene: NA

CDR3aa: CASSQLAGGEETQYF
CDR3nt: TGTGCCAGCAGCCAACTAGCGGGGGGGGAAGAGACCCAGTACTTC
abundance: NA
j_gene: TRBJ2-5
v_gene: TRBV5-4
d_gene: TRBD2

CDR3aa: CASSLVAGGPDTQYF
CDR3nt: TGTGCCAGCAGCTTGGTAGCGGGGGGGCCAGATACGCAGTATTTT
abundance: NA
j_gene: TRBJ2-3
v_gene: TRBV5-6
d_gene: TRBD2

CDR3aa: CASSPRGGSGELFF
CDR3nt: TGTGCCAGTAGTCCCCGAGGCGGCTCCGGGGAGCTGTTTTTT
abundance: NA
j_gene: TRBJ2-2
v_gene: TRBV19
d_gene: NA

CDR3aa: CASSLDAGPDTQYF
CDR3nt: TGCGCCAGCAGCTTGGATGCAGGCCCAGATACGCAGTATTTT
abundance: NA
j_gene: TRBJ2-3
v_gene: TRBV5-1
d_gene: NA

CDR3aa: CASSLRLGQGTTDTQYF
CDR3nt: TGTGCCAGCAGCTTGAGGTTGGGGCAGGGGACCACAGATACGCAGTATTTT
abundance: once
j_gene: TRBJ2-3
v_gene: TRBV13
d_gene: NA

CDR3aa: CASSLPGGETQYF
CDR3nt: TGCGCCAGCAGCTTGCCAGGGGGCGAGACCCAGTACTTC
abundance: NA
j_gene: TRBJ2-5
v_gene: TRBV5-1
d_gene: TRBD1

CDR3aa: CASSVVDSGRAGDTQYF
CDR3nt: TGTGCCAGCAGCGTAGTGGATAGCGGGAGGGCCGGAGATACGCAGTATTTT
abundance: NA
j_gene: TRBJ2-3
v_gene: TRBV9
d_gene: TRBD2